This record looks at one TCR beta chain sequence and its context. Per the original data handling: For nucleated cells, counts were estimated from reference gene primer amplification. TCRdb keeps only in-frame clones here, not all; method: immunoSEQ multiplex PCR. V and J calls and clone size are those listed in that table; D and trimming were worked out from the DNA. The sample has around 270,000 clones, 80% to 90% seen once. This sample was included in a study of blood T cell repertoires in COVID-19. Study context: T cells, B-cell-depleted T cells, or PBMCs provided the cDNA or gDNA that served as material.

V lost 0 bases, J lost 0 bases, and 9 bases lay in between. CDR3 length: 16 residues. Germline V gene lookup returns CDR1 SGDLS and CDR2 YYNGEE. The chain joins TRBV9 to TRBJ2-2; D is unclear. This clonotype originated in a woman in her 50s with acute or convalescent COVID-19. Sequencing used peripheral blood. The CDR3 DNA sequence: TGTGCCAGCAGCGTAGGGGCATCTGCGAACACCGGGGAGCTGTTTTTT. Translation gives CASSVGASANTGELFF.